The 15 T cell receptor beta chains reported below all come from one sample, sequenced in a study of CD8+CD57+ T cells in acquired aplastic anemia. The study profiled TCR beta VDJ and CDR3 using genomic DNA as template. MiXCR, applied by TCRdb to the reads, yields one record per CDR3 protein. The table lists approximately 200,000 distinct CDR3 sequences, around three fifths of them singletons. Sequenced input: sorted CD4+, CD8+, or CD8+CD57+ T cells (not recorded which) from PBMCs. The receptors originated from a human donor with severe aplastic anemia or a healthy control (not recorded which).

The V and J genes are TRBV2 and TRBJ1-2; D gene ambiguous. The germline CDR1 and CDR2 sequences are SNHLY and FYNNEI. The CDR3 spans 14 residues. V was shortened by 1 base and J by 1 base, with 7 bases between the two germline ends. The CDR3 nucleotides are TGTGCCAGCAGTGAAGTAAACAGTAACTATGGCTACACCTTC. It translates to CASSEVNSNYGYTF.

This chain links TRBV24-1 with TRBJ2-1, with TRBD2 matching over 16 bases. Germline CDR1 KGHDR, CDR2 SFDVKD. The V gene end was trimmed by 4 bases and the J gene end by 9 bases; junction bases not matched to a gene: 5. This CDR3 contains 16 residues. The DNA of the CDR3 is TGTGCCACCAGTGACTGGGGACTAGCGGGAGGGGGTGAGCAGTTCTTC. This gives the protein CATSDWGLAGGGEQFF.

With respect to this clonotype: A clone one base away is much larger, so this may be a read error. This chain joins TRBV6-1 and TRBJ2-7; 7 bases line up with TRBD1. The CDR3 runs to 15 residues. Germline CDR1 and CDR2: MNHNS and SASEGT. CDR3 in DNA: TGTGCCAGCAGTAGCGGACAGGCCCTATCCTACGAGCGGTACTTC. The encoded protein is CASSSGQALSYERYF.

On this clonotype: One junction end does not reproduce the germline sequence, and a read error may be involved. CDR3 bases: TGCGCCAGCAGCCAAGGTCTGAGCACCGCGGATACGCAGTATTTT. Translated, it gives CASSQGLSTADTQYF. J is TRBJ2-3 and V is TRBV7-9; D gene ambiguous. The CDR3 is 15 amino acids. Germline CDR1 SEHNR, CDR2 FQNEAQ (reference sequence). The full variable domain, its missing parts supplied by reference TRBV7-9 and TRBJ2-3, is DTGVSQNPRHKITKRGQNVTFRCDPISEHNRLYWYRQTLGQGPEFLTYFQNEAQLEKSRLLSDRFSAERPKGSFSTLEIQRTEQGDSAMYLCASSQGLSTADTQYFGPGTRLTVL.

This sequence joins TRBV7-8 and TRBJ1-1; D is undetermined. Germline V gene lookup returns CDR1 SGHVS and CDR2 FQNEAQ. CDR3 length: 12 residues. V was clipped by 5 bases and J by 1 base, with 5 bases between them. Written as DNA, the CDR3 is TGTGCCAGCAGCCGAAAGAACACTGAAGCTTTCTTT. Translation: CASSRKNTEAFF.

CDR3 in amino acids: CASQGLLNQPQHF. The DNA for the CDR3 is TGTGCCAGTCAAGGACTGCTCAATCAGCCCCAGCATTTT. The chain couples TRBV19 to TRBJ1-5; D remains ambiguous. The V and J ends lost 8 bases and 3 bases respectively, with 11 bases between them. The CDR3 sequence is 13 residues long. Germline CDR1 reads LNHDA; CDR2 reads SQIVND (reference sequence).

The chain employs TRBV7-2 and TRBJ2-7, with D unresolved. The germline V and J ends were trimmed by 4 bases and 0 bases, with 13 bases remaining between them. The CDR3 contains 15 residues. Looked up from germline, CDR1 is SGHTA and CDR2 is FQGNSA. The CDR3 loop reads CASSSTVLFSYEQYF. The CDR3 nucleotides are TGTGCCAGCAGCTCGACGGTACTATTCTCCTACGAGCAGTACTTC. The full variable domain, rest sourced from reference TRBV7-2 and TRBJ2-7, is GAGVSQSPSNKVTEKGKDVELRCDPISGHTALYWYRQSLGQGLEFLIYFQGNSAPDKSGLPSDRFSAERTGGSVSTLTIQRTQQEDSAVYLCASSSTVLFSYEQYFGPGTRLTVT.

This chain connects TRBV20-1 to TRBJ2-4; D remains ambiguous. Germline lookup yields CDR1 DFQATT and CDR2 SNEGSKA (reference sequence). Trimming cost V 0 bases and J 9 bases, with 9 bases left between them. The CDR3 is made up of 12 amino acids. DNA for the CDR3: TGCAGTGCTAGAGATAATCTAGTCATTCAGTACTTC. It yields the protein CSARDNLVIQYF.

The V and J genes are TRBV12-3 or TRBV12-4 and TRBJ2-1, with TRBD1 identical over 7 bases. Trimming took 3 bases from V and 9 from J; bases not matched to a gene: 2. The CDR3 loop spans 12 amino acids. Here the CDR3 reads CASSLGQPEQFF. In nucleotides, the CDR3 is TGTGCCAGCAGTTTGGGACAGCCTGAGCAGTTCTTC.

The chain links TRBV19 to TRBJ2-5; D possibly corresponds to TRBD1 (5 bases). Germline loops: CDR1 LNHDA, CDR2 SQIVND (reference sequence). The CDR3 has 16 amino acids. Between the trimmed V and J ends, which lost 5 bases and 5 bases, there was a span of 21 bases. The CDR3 DNA reads as TGTGCCAGTAGTGCCCAATCTGCGGCAGGGCGGGAGACCCAGTACTTC. This gives the protein CASSAQSAAGRETQYF.

This clonotype was counted ten times or more. At one end the junction does not follow the germline gene, possibly because of a read error. This chain links TRBV7-7 with TRBJ2-5, with D possibly matching TRBD2 (7 bases). The germline V gene encodes CDR1 SSHAT and CDR2 FNYEAQ (reference sequence). The CDR3 is 17 residues long. The CDR3 sequence: CASRRGGPGDEEETQYF. In DNA form, the CDR3 reads TGTGCTAGCAGACGCGGGGGTCCAGGGGACGAGGAGGAGACCCAGTACTTC.

The rearrangement uses TRBV6-2 or TRBV6-3 and TRBJ1-1; D not resolved. Germline V gene sequence: CDR1 MNHEY, CDR2 SVGEGT. The ends were cut back, 7 bases at V and 0 bases at J, with 6 bases in the middle. The CDR3 contains 12 residues. CDR3: CASTSVNTEAFF. The CDR3 DNA reads as TGTGCCAGCACGTCAGTGAACACTGAAGCTTTCTTT.

This chain joins TRBV24-1 and TRBJ1-5, with 7 bases fitting TRBD1. The CDR3 has 14 amino acids. J was trimmed by 3 bases and V by 6 bases; bases with no gene match: 4. The germline CDR1 and CDR2 sequences are KGHDR and SFDVKD. The CDR3, as DNA: TGTGCCACCAGTCGGGACAGACTCAATCAGCCCCAGCATTTT. Translating gives CATSRDRLNQPQHF.

This chain joins TRBV7-9 and TRBJ2-2, with D hard to call. The CDR3 length is 13 residues. The V end lost 3 bases, the J end lost 3 bases, and 5 bases lay between the germline ends. Germline lookup yields CDR1 SEHNR and CDR2 FQNEAQ (reference sequence). The CDR3 region has the DNA TGTGCCAGCAGCTTGGCATACACCGGGGAGCTGTTTTTT. This translates into CASSLAYTGELFF.

This rearrangement joins TRBV19 to TRBJ2-3, with TRBD2 identical over 9 bases. The CDR3 totals 12 residues. Germline lookup yields CDR1 LNHDA and CDR2 SQIVND (reference sequence). DNA of the CDR3: TGTCGGCTAGCGGGGCATGCAGATACGCAGTATTTT. Protein sequence: CRLAGHADTQYF. The full variable domain, completed using reference TRBV19 and TRBJ2-3, is DGGITQSPKYLFRKEGQNVTLSCEQNLNHDAMYWYRQDPGQGLRLIYYSQIVNDFQKGDIAEGYSVSREKKESFPLTVTSAQKNPTAFYLCRLAGHADTQYFGPGTRLTVL.